This T cell receptor (beta chain) derives from a study of beta chain features in type 1 diabetes. Points from the study as a whole: Among patients with Type 1 diabetes, TCRB CDR3s were moderately but significantly shorter in every one of the four CD4+ subsets.

This clone was observed a few times. Its cognate antigen is unknown. Populations obtained by sorting all exceeded 98% purity. All of the isolated RNA was reverse transcribed, so expressed TCRB transcripts were sequenced. Some clones are missing from TCRdb's copy, which holds only in-frame ones; the method was immunoSEQ multiplex PCR. This table has 150,000 to 200,000 clones, roughly 7.1% appearing once. V lost 4 bases to trimming and J lost 3 bases; unmatched junction nucleotides: 5. The CDR3 runs 15 residues. Per the germline V gene, CDR1 is MNHNY and CDR2 is SVGAGI (reference sequence). The TCR was taken from a middle-aged woman with type 1 diabetes. Input material: central memory CD4+ T cells from blood. The genes are TRBV6-6 and TRBJ1-1, with 10 bases lining up with TRBD1. The CDR3 spells CASSLTGGADTEAFF. The CDR3 coding sequence is TGTGCCAGCAGTTTGACAGGGGGCGCGGACACTGAAGCTTTCTTT.